The 2 T cell receptor beta chains below come from one sample, sequenced in a study of shared clonotypes between healthy human individuals. Generated by immunoSEQ multiplex PCR, the TCRdb table keeps only in-frame clones and is missing some. The top ten clones hold approximately 0.44% of a sample with 1.5 million to 1.9 million clones, 95% to 99% of them seen once. The sequenced sample consisted of naive CD4+ T cells sorted from blood. Subset meaning: CD45RA+ positively selected. All receptors derive from a man aged 30 to 39 in good health.

A remark on this clone: One end of the junction is discordant with germline, which a read error may explain. In the same sample, other DNA sequences code for this CDR3. The chain has TRBV7-9 and TRBJ2-5, with D perhaps matching TRBD2 (6 bases). Looked up from germline, CDR1 is SEHNR and CDR2 is FQNEAQ (reference sequence). The CDR3 spans 14 residues. CDR3 DNA: TGTGCCAGCAGCCTAGCGACGGGGCAAGAGACCCAGTACTTC. Protein product: CASSLATGQETQYF. Looking up the rest from reference TRBV7-9 and TRBJ2-5 gives the full variable domain: DTGVSQNPRHKITKRGQNVTFRCDPISEHNRLYWYRQTLGQGPEFLTYFQNEAQLEKSRLLSDRFSAERPKGSFSTLEIQRTEQGDSAMYLCASSLATGQETQYFGPGTRLLVL.

The V call is TRBV30, the J call TRBJ1-2; D call uncertain. The V gene's germline CDR1 is GTSNPN and CDR2 SVGIG (reference sequence). Trimming removed 1 base at V and 4 bases at J, with 10 bases between. The CDR3 has 13 amino acids. Here the CDR3 reads CAWSEQRVYGYTF. CDR3 in DNA: TGTGCCTGGAGTGAACAGAGGGTCTATGGCTACACCTTC.